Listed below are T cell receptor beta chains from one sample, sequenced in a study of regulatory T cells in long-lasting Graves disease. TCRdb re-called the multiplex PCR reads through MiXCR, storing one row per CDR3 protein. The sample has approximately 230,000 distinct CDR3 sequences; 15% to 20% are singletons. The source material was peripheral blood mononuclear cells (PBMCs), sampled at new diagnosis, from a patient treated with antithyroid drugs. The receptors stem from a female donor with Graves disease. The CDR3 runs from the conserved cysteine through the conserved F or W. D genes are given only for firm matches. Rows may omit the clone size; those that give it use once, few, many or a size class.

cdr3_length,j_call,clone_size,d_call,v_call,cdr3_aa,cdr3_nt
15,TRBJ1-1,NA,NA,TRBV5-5,CASSAAPRENTEAFF,TGTGCCAGCAGCGCCGCCCCCCGGGAGAACACTGAAGCTTTCTTT
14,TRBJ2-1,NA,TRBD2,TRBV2,CASSVDSGSNEQFF,TGTGCCAGCAGTGTTGATAGCGGGAGTAATGAGCAGTTCTTC
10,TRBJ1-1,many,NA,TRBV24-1,CARGDRLAFF,TGTGCCCGGGGGGACCGGTTAGCTTTCTTT
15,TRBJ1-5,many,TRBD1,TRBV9,CASSPTGSGNQPQHF,TGTGCCAGCAGCCCGACAGGGAGCGGCAATCAGCCCCAGCATTTT
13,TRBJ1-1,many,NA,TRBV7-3,CASSSAYSTEAFF,TGTGCCAGCAGCTCCGCTTATAGCACTGAAGCTTTCTTT
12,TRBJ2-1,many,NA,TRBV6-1,CASSDRGNEQFF,TGTGCCAGCAGTGACAGGGGCAATGAGCAGTTCTTC
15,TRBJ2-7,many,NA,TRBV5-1,CASSLAPGHSYEQYF,TGCGCCAGCAGCTTGGCCCCGGGACACTCCTACGAGCAGTACTTC
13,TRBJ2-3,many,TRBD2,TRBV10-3,CATIAGTSDTQYF,TGTGCCACAATAGCGGGAACGTCGGATACGCAGTATTTT
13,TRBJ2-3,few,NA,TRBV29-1,CSVGPRELDMQYF,TGCAGCGTTGGCCCGAGGGAGCTAGATATGCAGTATTTT
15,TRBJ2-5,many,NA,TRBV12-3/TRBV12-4,CASSPPRSSEETQYF,TGTGCCAGCAGCCCACCGCGTAGCAGTGAAGAGACCCAGTACTTC
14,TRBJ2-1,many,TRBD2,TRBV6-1,CASSGGLAGIEQFF,TGTGCCAGCAGCGGGGGACTAGCGGGTATTGAGCAGTTCTTC
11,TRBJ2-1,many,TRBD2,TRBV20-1,CSVQPGGEQFF,TGCAGTGTCCAACCGGGAGGTGAGCAGTTCTTC
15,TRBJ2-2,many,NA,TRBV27,CASSSLTVNTGELFF,TGTGCCAGCAGTTCCCTGACAGTGAACACCGGGGAGCTGTTTTTT
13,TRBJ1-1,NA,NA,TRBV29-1,CSVGVTPGTEAFF,TGCAGCGTTGGCGTCACCCCAGGCACTGAAGCTTTCTTT
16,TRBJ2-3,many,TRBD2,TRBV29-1,CSVFGLAGGSGDTQYF,TGCAGCGTTTTTGGACTAGCGGGGGGTTCAGGCGATACGCAGTATTTT
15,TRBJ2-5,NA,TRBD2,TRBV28,CASSPQGVKREAQYF,TGTGCCAGCAGTCCCCAGGGGGTGAAGCGGGAGGCCCAGTACTTC
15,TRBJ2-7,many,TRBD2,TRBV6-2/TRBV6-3,CASSNLAGEEGEQYF,TGTGCCAGCAGTAACCTAGCGGGAGAAGAGGGCGAGCAGTACTTC
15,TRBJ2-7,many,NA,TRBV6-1,CASSPAVSAGYEQYF,TGTGCCAGCAGTCCCGCGGTTTCCGCTGGCTACGAGCAGTACTTC
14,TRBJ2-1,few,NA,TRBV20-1,CSAREGPPGGEQFF,TGCAGTGCTAGAGAAGGCCCCCCCGGGGGTGAGCAGTTCTTC
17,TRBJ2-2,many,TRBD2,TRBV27,CASRQTSGSESTGELFF,TGTGCCAGCAGGCAGACTAGCGGGAGCGAGAGCACCGGGGAGCTGTTTTTT
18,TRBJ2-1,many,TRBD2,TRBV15,CATSRGGTSGSPHNEQFF,TGTGCCACCAGCAGAGGTGGGACTAGCGGGAGTCCCCACAATGAGCAGTTCTTC
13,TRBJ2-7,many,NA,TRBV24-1,CATSGNDAYEQYF,TGTGCCACCAGTGGCAACGACGCCTACGAGCAGTACTTC
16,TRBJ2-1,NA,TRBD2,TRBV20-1,CSASLPPSGIGNEQFF,TGCAGTGCTAGTCTCCCTCCTAGCGGTATAGGGAATGAGCAGTTCTTC
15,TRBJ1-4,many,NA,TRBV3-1,CASSQGGNLNEKLFF,TGTGCCAGCAGCCAAGGAGGCAACTTAAATGAAAAACTGTTTTTT
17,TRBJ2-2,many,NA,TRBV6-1,CASTKRDFTFDTGELFF,TGTGCCAGCACCAAACGGGACTTCACGTTTGATACCGGGGAGCTGTTTTTT
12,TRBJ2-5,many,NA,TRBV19,CASSIGSGTQYF,TGTGCCAGTAGTATAGGGAGTGGGACCCAGTACTTC
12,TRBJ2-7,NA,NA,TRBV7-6,CASSTDTGMQYF,TGTGCCAGCAGCACCGACACAGGGATGCAGTACTTC
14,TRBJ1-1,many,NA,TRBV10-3,CAITAGQFNTEAFF,TGTGCCATCACAGCCGGACAGTTTAACACTGAAGCTTTCTTT
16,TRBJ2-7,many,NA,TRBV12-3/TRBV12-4,CASSLRGASSSYEQYF,TGTGCCAGCAGTTTAAGGGGGGCCTCGAGCTCCTACGAGCAGTACTTC
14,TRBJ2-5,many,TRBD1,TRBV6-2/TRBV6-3,CASSDGTGEETQYF,TGTGCCAGCAGTGACGGGACAGGGGAAGAGACCCAGTACTTC
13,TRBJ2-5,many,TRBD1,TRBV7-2,CASSSDRVSTQYF,TGTGCCAGCAGCTCCGACAGGGTGTCGACCCAGTACTTC
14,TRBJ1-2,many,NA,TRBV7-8,CASSKSNVGYGYTF,TGTGCCAGCAGCAAGAGTAACGTAGGCTATGGCTACACCTTC
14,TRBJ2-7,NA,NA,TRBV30,CAWSLTGGGGEQYF,TGTGCCTGGAGTTTGACAGGTGGGGGGGGAGAGCAGTACTTC
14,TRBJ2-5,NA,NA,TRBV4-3,CASSQDSNQETQYF,TGCGCCAGCAGCCAGGACAGCAACCAAGAGACCCAGTACTTC
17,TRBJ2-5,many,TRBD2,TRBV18,CASSTKGSAGGGETQYF,TGTGCCAGCTCAACAAAGGGGTCGGCGGGAGGAGGAGAGACCCAGTACTTC
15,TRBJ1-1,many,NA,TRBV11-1,CASSSTPLDSLEAFF,TGTGCCAGCAGCTCCACCCCCCTCGACAGCCTTGAAGCTTTCTTT
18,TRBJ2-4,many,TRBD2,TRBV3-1,CASSHQLLAGGPRDIQYF,TGTGCCAGCAGCCACCAATTACTAGCGGGAGGGCCCAGAGACATTCAGTACTTC
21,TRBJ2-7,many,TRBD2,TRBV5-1,CASSLPPGGGSAGGSSYEQYF,TGCGCCAGCAGCTTGCCCCCGGGGGGGGGGTCTGCGGGAGGCAGCTCCTACGAGCAGTACTTC
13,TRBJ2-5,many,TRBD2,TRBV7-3,CASSRAGEETQYF,TGTGCCAGCAGCCGAGCGGGGGAAGAGACCCAGTACTTC
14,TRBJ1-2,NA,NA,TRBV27,CASRPPGQGRGYTF,TGTGCCAGCAGACCTCCTGGGCAGGGCCGGGGCTACACCTTC
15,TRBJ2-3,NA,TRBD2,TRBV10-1,CASSAGLAGANTQYF,TGCGCCAGCAGTGCGGGACTAGCGGGAGCAAATACGCAGTATTTT
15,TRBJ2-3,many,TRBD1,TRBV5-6,CASSLETGGKDTQYF,TGTGCCAGCAGCTTGGAAACAGGGGGCAAAGATACGCAGTATTTT
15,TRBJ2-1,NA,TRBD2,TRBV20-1,CSASYSGNSYNEQFF,TGCAGTGCTTCATATAGCGGGAACTCCTACAATGAGCAGTTCTTC
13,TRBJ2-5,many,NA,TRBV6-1,CASSQQVRETQYF,TGTGCCAGCAGTCAACAGGTTCGAGAGACCCAGTACTTC
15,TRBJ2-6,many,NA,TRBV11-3,CASSLVGGGANVLTF,TGTGCCAGCAGCTTAGTCGGTGGAGGGGCCAACGTCCTGACTTTC
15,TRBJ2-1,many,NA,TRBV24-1,CATSDYARSYNEQFF,TGTGCCACCAGTGATTACGCGCGATCCTACAATGAGCAGTTCTTC
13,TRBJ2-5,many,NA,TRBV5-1,CASSLGGAETQYF,TGTGCCAGCAGCTTAGGAGGGGCGGAGACCCAGTACTTC
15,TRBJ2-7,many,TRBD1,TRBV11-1,CASSFDRGISYEQYF,TGTGCCAGCAGCTTTGACAGGGGGATCTCCTACGAGCAGTACTTC
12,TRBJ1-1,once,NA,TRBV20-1,CSAPSLDTEAFF,TGCAGTGCTCCCTCCTTGGACACTGAAGCTTTCTTT
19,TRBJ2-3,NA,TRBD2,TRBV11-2,CASSGSGWAGVSGTDTQYF,TGTGCCAGCAGCGGGTCAGGATGGGCGGGAGTATCGGGAACAGATACGCAGTATTTT
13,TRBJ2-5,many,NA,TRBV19,CASTPKGRETQYF,TGTGCCAGTACCCCAAAGGGAAGAGAGACCCAGTACTTC